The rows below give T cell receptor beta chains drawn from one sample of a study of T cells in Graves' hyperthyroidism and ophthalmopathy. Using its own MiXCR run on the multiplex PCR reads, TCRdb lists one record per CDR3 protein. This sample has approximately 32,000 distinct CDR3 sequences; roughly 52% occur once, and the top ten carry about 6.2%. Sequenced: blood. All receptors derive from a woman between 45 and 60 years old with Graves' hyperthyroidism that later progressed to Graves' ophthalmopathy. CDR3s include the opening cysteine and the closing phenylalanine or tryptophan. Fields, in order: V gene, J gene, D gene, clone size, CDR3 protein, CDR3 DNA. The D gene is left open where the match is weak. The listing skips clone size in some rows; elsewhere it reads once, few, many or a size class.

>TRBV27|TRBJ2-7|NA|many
CASRPRRGYSSYEQYF
TGTGCCAGCAGACCAAGACGGGGGTATAGCTCCTACGAGCAGTACTTC
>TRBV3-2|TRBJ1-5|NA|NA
CASSHPGGHVSNVSQPQHF
TGTGCCAGCAGCCATCCGGGGGGTCACGTGTCTAATGTCAGTCAGCCCCAGCATTTT
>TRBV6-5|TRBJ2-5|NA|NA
CASRPDGTQETQYF
TGTGCCAGCAGGCCGGACGGGACACAAGAGACCCAGTACTTC
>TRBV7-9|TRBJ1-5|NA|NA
CASSLAGDPGLQHF
TGTGCCAGCAGCTTAGCTGGCGACCCCGGGCTCCAGCATTTT
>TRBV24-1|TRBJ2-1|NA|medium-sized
CATGGTPKDEQFF
TGTGCCACCGGGGGGACTCCAAAGGATGAGCAGTTCTTC
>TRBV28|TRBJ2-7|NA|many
CASSAYYEQYF
TGTGCCAGCAGTGCGTACTACGAGCAGTACTTC
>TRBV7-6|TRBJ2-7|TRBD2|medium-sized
CASSLEASGSWYEQYF
TGTGCCAGCAGCTTAGAAGCCAGCGGGAGTTGGTACGAGCAGTACTTC
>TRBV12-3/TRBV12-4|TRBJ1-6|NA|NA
CASSLGGASPLHF
TGTGCCAGCAGTTTAGGGGGAGCATCACCCCTCCACTTT
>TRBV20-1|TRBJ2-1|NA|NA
CSATLGGDQFF
TGCAGTGCTACCCTAGGGGGGGATCAGTTCTTC
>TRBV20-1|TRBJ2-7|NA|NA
CSALPGIYEQYF
TGCAGTGCTCTCCCGGGGATTTACGAGCAGTACTTC
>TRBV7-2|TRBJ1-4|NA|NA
CASSLLTGSYNEKLFF
TGTGCCAGCAGCTTACTTACCGGGAGCTACAATGAAAAACTGTTTTTT
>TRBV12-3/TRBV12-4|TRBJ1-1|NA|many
CASSSANDNTEAFF
TGTGCCAGCAGTTCAGCTAACGATAACACTGAAGCTTTCTTT
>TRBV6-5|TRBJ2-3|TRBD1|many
CASSRDRGTDTQYF
TGTGCCAGCAGCCGGGACAGGGGCACAGATACGCAGTATTTT
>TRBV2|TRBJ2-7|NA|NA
CASTGSVYKQYF
TGTGCCAGCACAGGATCGGTCTACAAGCAGTACTTC
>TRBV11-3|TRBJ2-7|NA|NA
CASSQEQRFYGQYF
TGTGCCAGCAGCCAAGAACAGAGGTTCTACGGGCAGTACTTC
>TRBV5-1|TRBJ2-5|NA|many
CASSVGETQYF
TGCGCCAGCAGCGTGGGGGAGACCCAGTACTTC
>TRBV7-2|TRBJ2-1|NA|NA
CASSSGRATYNEQFF
TGTGCCAGCAGCTCGGGGCGGGCAACCTACAATGAGCAGTTCTTC
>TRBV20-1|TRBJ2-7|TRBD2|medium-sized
CSARGQSGGAYEQYF
TGCAGTGCTAGAGGCCAATCGGGAGGCGCCTACGAGCAGTACTTC
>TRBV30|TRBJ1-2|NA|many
CAWSGQDLYGYTF
TGTGCCTGGAGTGGACAGGATCTCTATGGCTACACCTTC
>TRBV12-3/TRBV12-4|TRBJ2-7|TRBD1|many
CASSLGQGEGNYEQYF
TGTGCCAGCAGCCTCGGACAGGGAGAAGGGAACTACGAGCAGTACTTC
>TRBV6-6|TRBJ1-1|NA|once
CASSYRGAEAFF
TGTGCCAGCAGTTACCGAGGGGCTGAAGCTTTCTTT
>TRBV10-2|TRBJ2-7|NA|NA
CASSESGGRWQYF
TGCGCCAGCAGTGAGTCGGGGGGGCGATGGCAGTACTTC
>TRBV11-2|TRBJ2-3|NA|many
CASSLAGEVDTQYF
TGTGCCAGCAGCTTAGCGGGAGAAGTAGATACGCAGTATTTT
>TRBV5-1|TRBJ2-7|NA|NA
CASTLGGGYGKQYF
TGCGCCAGTACCCTGGGGGGGGGCTATGGGAAGCAGTACTTC
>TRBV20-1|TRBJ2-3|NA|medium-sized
CSARGWSRADTQYF
TGCAGTGCTAGAGGATGGTCGAGGGCAGATACGCAGTATTTT
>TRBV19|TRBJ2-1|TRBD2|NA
CASSTASGAHNEQFF
TGTGCCAGTAGTACCGCTAGCGGGGCCCACAATGAGCAGTTCTTC
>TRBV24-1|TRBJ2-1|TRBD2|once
CATRGEGLAGGRDEQFF
TGTGCCACCAGGGGGGAGGGACTAGCGGGAGGCCGGGATGAGCAGTTCTTC
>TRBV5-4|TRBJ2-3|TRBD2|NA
CASSLRFAGGILYTVTQYF
TGTGCCAGCAGCTTGAGATTTGCGGGAGGCATCCTTTACACAGTTACGCAGTATTTT
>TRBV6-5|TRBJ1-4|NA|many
CASSYAGPIAGTYNEKLFF
TGTGCCAGCAGTTACGCAGGACCTATCGCAGGAACTTATAATGAAAAACTGTTTTTT
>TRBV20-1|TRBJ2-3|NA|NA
CSVVRGTQYF
TGCAGTGTCGTTAGGGGTACGCAGTATTTT
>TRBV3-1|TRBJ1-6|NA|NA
CASRQQGESPLHF
TGTGCCAGCAGACAACAGGGAGAATCACCCCTCCACTTT
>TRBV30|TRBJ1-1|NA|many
CAWTTLGTEAFF
TGTGCCTGGACCACACTGGGGACTGAAGCTTTCTTT
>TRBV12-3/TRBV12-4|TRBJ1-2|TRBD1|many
CASSIQGAGGYTF
TGTGCCAGCAGTATACAGGGGGCGGGAGGCTACACCTTC
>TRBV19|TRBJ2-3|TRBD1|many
CASSGTGPNTQYF
TGTGCCAGTAGTGGGACAGGGCCAAATACGCAGTATTTT
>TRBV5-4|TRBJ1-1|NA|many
CASSRGSGNTEAFF
TGTGCCAGCAGCAGGGGGTCGGGAAACACTGAAGCTTTCTTT
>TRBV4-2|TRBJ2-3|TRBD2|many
CASSQDLTSGRIPPDTQYF
TGTGCCAGCAGCCAAGATCTGACTAGCGGGAGGATTCCCCCAGATACGCAGTATTTT
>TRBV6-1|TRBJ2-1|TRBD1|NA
CASSEGDRVCNEQLF
TGTGCCAGCAGTGAGGGGGACAGGGTATGCAATGAGCAGCTCTTC
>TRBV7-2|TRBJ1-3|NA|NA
CASARGSGNTIYF
TGTGCCAGCGCAAGGGGGTCTGGAAACACCATATATTTT
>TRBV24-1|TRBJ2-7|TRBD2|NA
CATTSSGRPYEQYF
TGTGCCACCACTTCTAGCGGGAGACCCTACGAGCAGTACTTC
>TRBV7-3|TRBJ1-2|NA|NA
CASSFLGRGDGYTF
TGTGCCAGCAGCTTTCTAGGGCGGGGTGATGGCTACACCTTC
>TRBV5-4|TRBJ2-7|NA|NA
CASSLAAPSYEQYF
TGTGCCAGCAGCTTGGCGGCCCCCTCCTACGAGCAGTACTTC
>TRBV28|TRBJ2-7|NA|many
CASRSSSRVSYEQYF
TGTGCCAGCAGGTCCTCAAGCAGGGTTTCCTACGAGCAGTACTTC